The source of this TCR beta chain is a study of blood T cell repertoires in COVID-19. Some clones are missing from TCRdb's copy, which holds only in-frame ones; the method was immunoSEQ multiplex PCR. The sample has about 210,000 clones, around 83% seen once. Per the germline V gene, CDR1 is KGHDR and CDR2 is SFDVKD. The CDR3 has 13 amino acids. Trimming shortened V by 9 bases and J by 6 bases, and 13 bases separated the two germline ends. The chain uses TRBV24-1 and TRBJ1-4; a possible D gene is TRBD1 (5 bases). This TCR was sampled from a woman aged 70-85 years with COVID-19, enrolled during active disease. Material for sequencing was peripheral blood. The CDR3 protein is CATQSPGDEKLFF. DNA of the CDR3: TGTGCCACCCAGTCCCCGGGGGATGAAAAACTGTTTTTT.